A selection of T cell receptor beta chains follows, all from one sample in a study of blood T cell repertoires in COVID-19. Measured with immunoSEQ multiplex PCR; TCRdb has only the in-frame clones, and not every one. The data contain a few hundred thousand clones, 80% to 90% of them singletons. The material sequenced was PBMCs or T cells enriched from blood (not recorded which). These receptors came from a man aged 30 to 39 who had recovered from COVID-19. CDR3s include the opening cysteine and the closing phenylalanine or tryptophan. D genes are given only for firm matches. Size is stated for part of the rows, as once, few or many counts, or as a class when the clone is expanded.

v_gene	abundance	d_gene	j_gene	CDR3nt	CDR3aa
TRBV27	NA	TRBD1	TRBJ2-1	TGTGCCAGCAGTCCGGACAGGGAGAGGAATGAGCAGTTCTTC	CASSPDRERNEQFF
TRBV29-1	NA	TRBD1	TRBJ1-5	TGCAGCGCAGGGGGCGGGAATCAGCCCCAGCATTTT	CSAGGGNQPQHF
TRBV9	NA	NA	TRBJ1-1	TGTGCCAGCAGCGTAGTTGCGAGGATTACTGAAGCTTTCTTT	CASSVVARITEAFF
TRBV12-3/TRBV12-4	NA	TRBD1	TRBJ2-7	TGTGCCAGCAGTTTAGAAAGACAGGGGGACAAGTACTTC	CASSLERQGDKYF
TRBV14	NA	TRBD1	TRBJ1-3	TGTGCCAGTGGACAGGGTAAAGACACCATATATTTT	CASGQGKDTIYF
TRBV3-1/TRBV3-2	NA	NA	TRBJ1-3	TGTGAAAGAGGACAGAATGGAAACACCATATATTTT	CERGQNGNTIYF
TRBV2	once	NA	TRBJ2-3	TGTGCCAGCAATAGATTCACAGATACGCAGTATTTT	CASNRFTDTQYF
TRBV19	NA	TRBD1	TRBJ1-1	TGTGCCAGTAGCATGACAGGGGGTCGGCGGGCTTTCTTT	CASSMTGGRRAFF
TRBV7-6	NA	NA	TRBJ2-1	TGTGCCAGCAGCTTAGGACCCCCTCAGCGGGTTGGCTACAATGAGCAGTTCTTC	CASSLGPPQRVGYNEQFF
TRBV11-3	NA	NA	TRBJ2-3	TGTGCCAGCAGCTTAGTCGGGGACACAGATACGCAGTATTTT	CASSLVGDTDTQYF
TRBV7-2	NA	TRBD2	TRBJ2-7	TGTGCCAGCAGCCTTTTTTTTGCGGGGGACTCCTACGAGCAGTACTTC	CASSLFFAGDSYEQYF
TRBV15	NA	TRBD2	TRBJ2-3	TGTGCCACGAAAGAGACTAGCGGGGGCACAGATACGCAGTATTTT	CATKETSGGTDTQYF
TRBV11-3	NA	NA	TRBJ2-3	TGTGCCAGCAGCTTAGATCCGGGGTCAGATACGCAGTATTTT	CASSLDPGSDTQYF
TRBV21-1	NA	NA	TRBJ2-3	TGTGCCAGCGGGAACTCCTTAGCGGAAACCACCAGGGATACGCAGTATTTT	CASGNSLAETTRDTQYF
TRBV6-5	NA	NA	TRBJ2-3	TGTGCCAGCAGCGACGCGGGTACCAGCACAGATACGCAGTATTTT	CASSDAGTSTDTQYF
TRBV25-1	NA	NA	TRBJ1-2	TGTGCCAGCAGTGATAAACAGGGAAGGGGCTACACCTTC	CASSDKQGRGYTF
TRBV6-5	NA	NA	TRBJ2-7	TGTGCCAGCAGTAGACAGAACTTCTACGAGCAGTACTTC	CASSRQNFYEQYF
TRBV29-1	NA	NA	TRBJ1-1	TGCAGCGTTGGTCAGGTAATGGGCACTGAAGCTTTCTTT	CSVGQVMGTEAFF
TRBV9	NA	NA	TRBJ1-6	TGTGCCAGCAGCCTCGGTCCTAACTCCTATAATTCACCCCTCCACTTT	CASSLGPNSYNSPLHF
TRBV5-1	NA	NA	TRBJ2-1	TGCGCCAGCAGTTCTGGGGGGAGCTCCTACAATGAGCAGTTCTTC	CASSSGGSSYNEQFF
TRBV2	NA	TRBD1	TRBJ1-5	TGTGCCAGCAGTGTGGCAGGGGGCCAGGGGCCCCAGCATTTT	CASSVAGGQGPQHF
TRBV30	NA	NA	TRBJ2-7	TGTGCCTGGAGTGAAGAGCGGGGACAATTTCGGGAGCAGTACTTC	CAWSEERGQFREQYF
TRBV11-2	few	TRBD1	TRBJ1-2	TGTGCCAGCAGCTTGATGGGACAGGGAATCGATGGCTACACCTTC	CASSLMGQGIDGYTF
TRBV19	NA	TRBD1	TRBJ1-2	TGTGCCAGTAGTATAAGAGTGGCGATTCGGGACAGGCCAACTAACTATGGCTACACCTTC	CASSIRVAIRDRPTNYGYTF
TRBV5-1	NA	NA	TRBJ1-1	TGCGCCAGCAGCCCATGGCGGGAGATGAACACTGAAGCTTTCTTT	CASSPWREMNTEAFF
TRBV13	NA	NA	TRBJ2-1	TGTGCCAGCAGCTCCCGGGACATGGGAATGGCTGAGCAGTTCTTC	CASSSRDMGMAEQFF
TRBV19	once	TRBD1	TRBJ1-2	TGTGCCAGTAGAACATCGACAGGGATCATAGGCTACACCTTC	CASRTSTGIIGYTF
TRBV7-9	NA	NA	TRBJ1-2	TGTGCCAGCAGCTTAGCAGGGGCCCTCTATGGCTACACCTTC	CASSLAGALYGYTF
TRBV25-1	NA	TRBD1	TRBJ2-7	TGTGCCAGCAGTGATGGTCAGGGGGCTGGTTCGTACGAGCAGTACTTC	CASSDGQGAGSYEQYF
TRBV9	NA	NA	TRBJ1-4	TGTGCCAGCAGCGTAGATTCGGAGACGGTGAATGAAAAACTGTTTTTT	CASSVDSETVNEKLFF